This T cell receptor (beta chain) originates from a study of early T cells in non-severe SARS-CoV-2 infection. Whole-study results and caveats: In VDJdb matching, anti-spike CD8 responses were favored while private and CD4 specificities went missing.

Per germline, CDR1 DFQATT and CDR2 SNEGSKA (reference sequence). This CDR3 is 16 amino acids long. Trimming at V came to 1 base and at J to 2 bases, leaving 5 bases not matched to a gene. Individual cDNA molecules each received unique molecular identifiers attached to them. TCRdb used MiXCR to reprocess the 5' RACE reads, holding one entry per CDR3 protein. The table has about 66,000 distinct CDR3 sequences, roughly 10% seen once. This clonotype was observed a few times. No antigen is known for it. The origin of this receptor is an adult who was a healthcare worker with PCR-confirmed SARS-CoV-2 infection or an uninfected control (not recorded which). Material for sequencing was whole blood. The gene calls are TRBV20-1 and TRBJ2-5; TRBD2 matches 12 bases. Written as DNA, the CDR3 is TGCAGTGCTAGAGCCGGACTAGCGGGACCACAAGAGACCCAGTACTTC. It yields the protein CSARAGLAGPQETQYF.